Listed below are T cell receptor beta chains from one sample, sequenced in a study of OX40 agonist ivuxolimab in advanced cancers. The protocol was immunoSEQ multiplex PCR, while the TCRdb copy is restricted to in-frame clones and leaves out a portion. The repertoire holds nearly 110,000 clones, with less than 95% as singletons. Sample: CD4+ or CD8+ T cells sorted from blood, taken in a trial of the OX40 agonist ivuxolimab. All receptors derive from an adult with an advanced solid tumor such as melanoma, head and neck, liver or kidney cancer. CDR3s include the opening cysteine and the closing phenylalanine or tryptophan. A D gene is named only where the DNA matches it firmly. Where a row states a size, it is once, few, many or the class of an expanded clone; other rows omit it.

J	V	D	size	DNA	CDR3
TRBJ2-5	TRBV6-1	NA	NA	TGTGCCAGCAGGGACCGGGAAGAGACCCAGTACTTC	CASRDREETQYF
TRBJ2-1	TRBV15	NA	NA	TGTGCCACCAGCAGAGATCGGGGGTATGAGCAGTTCTTC	CATSRDRGYEQFF
TRBJ2-2	TRBV11-1	TRBD1	NA	TGTGCCAGCAGCTTGCGATTAGGACAGGGAGGCGGGGAGCTGTTTTTT	CASSLRLGQGGGELFF
TRBJ2-5	TRBV25-1	NA	NA	TGTGCCAGCAGCCGAATGGGGCCACAAGAGACCCAGTACTTC	CASSRMGPQETQYF
TRBJ1-2	TRBV18	NA	NA	TGTGCCAGCTCACCGGACGGAGTCTATGGCTACACCTTC	CASSPDGVYGYTF
TRBJ2-1	TRBV5-1	NA	NA	TGCGCCAGCAGCTCTCCGGGCTCTGGGAATGAGCAGTTCTTC	CASSSPGSGNEQFF
TRBJ2-1	TRBV7-2	TRBD1	NA	TGTGCCAGCAGCGCTGGACAGGGGGAGGGTGAGCAGTTCTTC	CASSAGQGEGEQFF
TRBJ1-2	TRBV23-1	NA	few	TGCGCCTCTCACACAGCCTATGGCTACACCTTC	CASHTAYGYTF
TRBJ2-1	TRBV11-2	TRBD1	NA	TGTGCCAGCAGCTTAGCACAGGGGGAGCAGTTCTTC	CASSLAQGEQFF
TRBJ1-2	TRBV11-2	NA	NA	TGTGCCAGCAGCTCCCCGGTGAGGCTCGCAAACTATGGCTACACCTTC	CASSSPVRLANYGYTF
TRBJ2-6	TRBV7-2	NA	NA	TGTGCCAGCAGCCAAACCAACGGGGCCAACGTCCTGACTTTC	CASSQTNGANVLTF
TRBJ1-1	TRBV9	NA	NA	TGTGCCAGCAGCGTGGGGGGAAAATTGAACACTGAAGCTTTCTTT	CASSVGGKLNTEAFF
TRBJ2-5	TRBV7-9	NA	NA	TGTGCCAGCAGCTCCCGGGTTTTAAAAGAGACCCAGTACTTC	CASSSRVLKETQYF
TRBJ2-3	TRBV10-1	TRBD1	NA	TGCGCCAGCAGAGGGGACAGCAGCACAGATACGCAGTATTTT	CASRGDSSTDTQYF
TRBJ2-5	TRBV6-5	NA	NA	TGTGCCAGCAGTTACTCCTACAACCAAGAGACCCAGTACTTC	CASSYSYNQETQYF
TRBJ2-7	TRBV7-8	NA	NA	TGTGCCAGCAGCTTACGCCGGGACCCCGAGGGGGACGAGCAGTACTTC	CASSLRRDPEGDEQYF
TRBJ1-6	TRBV10-3	TRBD1	NA	TGTGCCATCAGTGAGGGACAGGGTGGAGGGTCACCCCTCCACTTT	CAISEGQGGGSPLHF
TRBJ2-7	TRBV27	TRBD1	NA	TGTGCCAGCAGTGGACAGGGTGGCTCCTACGAGCAGTACTTC	CASSGQGGSYEQYF
TRBJ2-1	TRBV7-2	TRBD2	NA	TGTGCCAGCAGCTTTTCCGGGGGGGACAATGAGCAGTTCTTC	CASSFSGGDNEQFF
TRBJ2-7	TRBV28	NA	NA	TGTGCCAGCTTGGATTCGGGGTACGAGCAGTACTTC	CASLDSGYEQYF
TRBJ2-7	TRBV28	NA	NA	TGTGCCAGCAGAAGCCCGGCCGGGGAGTACGAGCAGTACTTC	CASRSPAGEYEQYF
TRBJ2-5	TRBV7-2	NA	NA	TGTGCCAGCAGCTTAACTAGTCGCGAGACCCAGTACTTC	CASSLTSRETQYF
TRBJ2-1	TRBV7-2	NA	NA	TGTGCCAGCAGCTTATATGGTCAGCGGGGGACAGCCAATGAGCAGTTCTTC	CASSLYGQRGTANEQFF
TRBJ1-1	TRBV7-2	NA	once	TGTGCCAGCAGCTTTGGTCCGGGGCGCGCTGAAGCTTTCTTT	CASSFGPGRAEAFF
TRBJ2-7	TRBV2	NA	NA	TGTGCCAGCCGGCCAGGTCCAGACGAGCAGTACTTC	CASRPGPDEQYF
TRBJ2-3	TRBV25-1	TRBD2	NA	TGTGCCAGCAGTGAGACCCGGACTAGCGAGGCGGATACGCAGTATTTT	CASSETRTSEADTQYF
TRBJ1-1	TRBV30	NA	NA	TGTGCCTGGAGTGGCCGGGGGGGGCAGGGTGAAGCTTTCTTT	CAWSGRGGQGEAFF
TRBJ2-7	TRBV27	TRBD1	NA	TGTGCCAGCACGAGGGGGCAAGAGCAGTACTTC	CASTRGQEQYF
TRBJ1-5	TRBV19	NA	NA	TGTGCCAGTAGGGACAGCTGGGGAGATAGCAATCAGCCCCAGCATTTT	CASRDSWGDSNQPQHF
TRBJ2-1	TRBV7-2	NA	NA	TGTGCCAGCAGCGAAGGAGTACCGGAGCAGTTCTTC	CASSEGVPEQFF
TRBJ1-1	TRBV6-5	NA	NA	TGTGCCAGCATAAGGGGCCCCCTGGGGAACACTGAAGCTTTCTTT	CASIRGPLGNTEAFF
TRBJ2-5	TRBV7-3	NA	many	TGTGCCAGCAGCCCGACCCCCCAAGAGACCCAGTACTTC	CASSPTPQETQYF
TRBJ2-5	TRBV5-4	NA	few	TGTGCCAGCAGCTTGGAAGAGCGAGCGGAGACCCAGTACTTC	CASSLEERAETQYF
TRBJ2-5	TRBV19	NA	NA	TGTGCCAGTAGCCCACACAGGTCGTACCAAGAGACCCAGTACTTC	CASSPHRSYQETQYF
TRBJ1-5	TRBV27	NA	NA	TGTGCCAGCAGTTTCCTGCGGGCCTTGAATAGCAATCAGCCCCAGCATTTT	CASSFLRALNSNQPQHF